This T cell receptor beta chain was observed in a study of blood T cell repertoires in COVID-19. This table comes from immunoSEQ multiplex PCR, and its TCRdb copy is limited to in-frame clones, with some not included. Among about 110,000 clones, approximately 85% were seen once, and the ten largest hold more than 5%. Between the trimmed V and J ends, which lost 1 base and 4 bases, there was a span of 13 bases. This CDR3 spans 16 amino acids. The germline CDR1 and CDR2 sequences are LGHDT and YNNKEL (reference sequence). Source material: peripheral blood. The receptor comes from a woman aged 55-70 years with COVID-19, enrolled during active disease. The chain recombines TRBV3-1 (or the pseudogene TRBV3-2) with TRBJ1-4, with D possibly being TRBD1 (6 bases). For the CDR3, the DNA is TGTGCCAGCAGCCAAGCTTCGGACAGTGGTAATGAAAAACTGTTTTTT. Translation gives CASSQASDSGNEKLFF.